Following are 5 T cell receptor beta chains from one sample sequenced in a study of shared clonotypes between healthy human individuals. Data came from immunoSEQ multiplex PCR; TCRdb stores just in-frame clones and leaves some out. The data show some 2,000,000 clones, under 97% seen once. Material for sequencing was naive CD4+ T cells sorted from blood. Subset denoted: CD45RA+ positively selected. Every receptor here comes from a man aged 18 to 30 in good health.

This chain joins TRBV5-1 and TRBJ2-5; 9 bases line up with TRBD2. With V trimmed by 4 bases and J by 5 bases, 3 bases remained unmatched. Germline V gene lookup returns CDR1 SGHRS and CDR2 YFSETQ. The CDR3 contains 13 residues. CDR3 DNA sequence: TGCGCCAGCAGCGTCAGCGGGGGGGAGACCCAGTACTTC. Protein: CASSVSGGETQYF.

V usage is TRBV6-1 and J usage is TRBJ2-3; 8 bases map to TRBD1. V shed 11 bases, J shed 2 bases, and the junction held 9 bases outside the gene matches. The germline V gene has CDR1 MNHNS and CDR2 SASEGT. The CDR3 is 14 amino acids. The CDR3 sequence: CAVLDRVNTDTQYF. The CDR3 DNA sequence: TGTGCCGTACTGGACAGGGTTAACACAGATACGCAGTATTTT.

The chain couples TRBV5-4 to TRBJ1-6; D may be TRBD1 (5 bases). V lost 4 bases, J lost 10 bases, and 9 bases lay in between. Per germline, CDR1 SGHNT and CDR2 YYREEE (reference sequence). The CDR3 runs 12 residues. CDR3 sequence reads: CASSRDLSPLHF. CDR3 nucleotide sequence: TGTGCCAGCAGCCGGGACCTCTCACCCCTCCACTTT.

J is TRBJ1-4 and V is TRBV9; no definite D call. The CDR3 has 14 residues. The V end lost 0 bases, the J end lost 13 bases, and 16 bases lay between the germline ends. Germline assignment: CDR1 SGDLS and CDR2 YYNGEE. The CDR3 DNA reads TGTGCCAGCAGCGTAGAGGCCTCCCCTGGCCTACTGTTTTTT. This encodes CASSVEASPGLLFF.

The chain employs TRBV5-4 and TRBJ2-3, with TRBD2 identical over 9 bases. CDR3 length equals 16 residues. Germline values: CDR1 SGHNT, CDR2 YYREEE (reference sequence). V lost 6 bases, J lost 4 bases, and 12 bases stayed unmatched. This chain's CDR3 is CASKPPPAGGADTQYF. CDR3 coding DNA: TGTGCCAGCAAACCCCCCCCAGCGGGAGGTGCAGATACGCAGTATTTT.